This record concerns one TCR beta chain sequence. Only in-frame clones appear in the TCRdb table, and some are missing; sequencing was by immunoSEQ multiplex PCR. This table has around 2,000,000 clones, less than 95% appearing once. CD8 cells regarded as naive lacked CD45RO, were positively chosen for CCR7, and omitted terminally differentiated effector memory CD45RA+ cells. This sample was included in a study of shared clonotypes between healthy human individuals. Per the germline V gene, CDR1 is MNHNY and CDR2 is SVGAGI (reference sequence). Trimming left V 8 bases short and J 0 bases short, with 10 bases between. The CDR3 runs to 13 residues.

The genes are TRBV6-6 and TRBJ1-1, with D maybe TRBD1 (5 bases). This TCR came from a man aged 18 to 30 in good health. Sequenced: naive CD8+ T cells sorted from blood. The CDR3 DNA reads TGTGCCAGCGTTGGGGGTATGAACACTGAAGCTTTCTTT. It is translated as CASVGGMNTEAFF.